Presented here are 28 T cell receptor beta chains from one specimen sequenced in a study of CD8 T cells in ankylosing spondylitis. TCRdb analysed the 5' RACE reads with MiXCR anew, one entry per CDR3 protein. Counted here are around 100,000 distinct CDR3 sequences, about 24% occurring once; the ten biggest clones make up 10% to 15%. Specimen: synovial fluid, either unsorted or a sorted T cell fraction (not recorded which). All receptors come from a male donor with ankylosing spondylitis.

The chain carries TRBV4-2 and TRBJ2-5; the D is unclear. V gave up 4 bases and J gave up 3 bases, with 9 bases separating them. CDR1 and CDR2 (germline): LGHNA, YNFKEQ. This CDR3 spans 13 amino acids. Written as DNA, the CDR3 is TGTGCCAGCAGCCCAGCAGACAAAGAGACCCAGTACTTC. It translates to CASSPADKETQYF.

This clonotype came up many times. This CDR3 is CASTLTSGSTDTQYF. CDR3 DNA sequence: TGTGCCAGCACCCTGACTAGCGGGAGCACAGATACGCAGTATTTT. The gene calls are TRBV12-3 or TRBV12-4 and TRBJ2-3, with 10 nucleotides matching TRBD2. V was clipped by 7 bases and J by 0 bases; unmatched bases: 4. CDR3 length: 15 amino acids.

This rearrangement joins TRBV4-2 to TRBJ2-2; D ambiguous. Deletions cut 1 base from V and 1 base from J, with 16 bases between. The CDR3 contains 18 residues. The germline CDR1 and CDR2 sequences are LGHNA and YNFKEQ. CDR3 amino acids: CASSQATLSSVNTGELFF. The CDR3 DNA is TGTGCCAGCAGCCAAGCAACCCTGTCGAGCGTGAACACCGGGGAGCTGTTTTTT.

The chain joins TRBV3-1 to TRBJ2-5; TRBD1 or TRBD2 may be the D gene (5 bases each). Germline lookup yields CDR1 LGHDT and CDR2 YNNKEL (reference sequence). The CDR3 loop spans 15 amino acids. With 4 bases removed from V and 3 bases from J, the gap between germline ends came to 15 bases. This CDR3 reads CASSLASGTEETQYF. The CDR3 nucleotides are TGTGCCAGCAGCCTCGCGTCCGGGACGGAAGAGACCCAGTACTTC.

The V gene is TRBV5-1, the J gene TRBJ2-7; 9 nucleotides agree with TRBD2. Germline V gives CDR1 SGHRS, CDR2 YFSETQ. The V and J ends lost 7 bases and 6 bases, in that order; junction bases with no gene match: 8. The CDR3 has 13 amino acids. The DNA for the CDR3 is TGCGCCAGCCATCCGGGACTAGCAAGCGAGCAGTACTTC. It encodes CASHPGLASEQYF.

V usage is TRBV19 and J usage is TRBJ2-7; TRBD2 agrees at 7 bases. V dropped 3 bases and J dropped 7; count of bases not matched to a gene: 15. CDR3 length: 16 amino acids. Germline CDR1 and CDR2: LNHDA and SQIVND (reference sequence). In DNA, the CDR3 is TGTGCCAGTAGTATCCCTCGCGGCAGCGGGACTCAAGAGCAGTACTTC. Its translation is CASSIPRGSGTQEQYF.

This clonotype appeared a few times. The chain employs TRBV30 and TRBJ2-1, with 10 bases aligning to TRBD2. The CDR3 loop spans 12 amino acids. V was pared by 7 bases and J by 7 bases, with 4 bases of the junction left unmatched. CDR1 and CDR2 (germline): GTSNPN, SVGIG (reference sequence). Here the CDR3 reads CASTSGRNEQFF. The CDR3 DNA sequence: TGTGCCTCGACTAGCGGGCGGAATGAGCAGTTCTTC.

This clonotype has just a few counts. This rearrangement joins TRBV20-1 to TRBJ1-6; D gene ambiguous. The V gene's germline CDR1 is DFQATT and CDR2 SNEGSKA (reference sequence). The ends were cut back, 6 bases at V and 5 bases at J, with 17 bases in the middle. The CDR3 loop spans 15 amino acids. The CDR3 spells CSAVITNGHNSPLHF. CDR3 bases: TGCAGTGCAGTCATCACCAACGGCCATAATTCACCCCTCCACTTT.

This clonotype was found many times. The V call is TRBV10-2, the J call TRBJ2-3; 9 nucleotides align to TRBD2. CDR1 is WSHSY and CDR2 is SAAADI in the germline V gene. With V trimmed by 3 bases and J by 4 bases, 2 bases remained unmatched. The CDR3 is 14 amino acids. CDR3 DNA: TGCGCCAGCAGTGAAGGACTAGCGCCAGATACGCAGTATTTT. It yields the protein CASSEGLAPDTQYF.

This chain connects TRBV15 to TRBJ2-7; D assignment may be TRBD1 or TRBD2 (6 bases each). CDR1 and CDR2 (germline): LNHNV, YYDKDF (reference sequence). The CDR3 runs 15 residues. V gave up 1 base and J gave up 3 bases, with 13 bases separating them. This CDR3 is CATSRGKQGGYEQYV. As DNA, the CDR3 is TGTGCCACCAGCAGAGGGAAACAGGGAGGCTACGAGCAGTACGTC.

In this sample, this clonotype turned up a few times. This chain joins TRBV5-1 and TRBJ1-1; 7 nucleotides line up with TRBD1. This CDR3 has 15 residues. Trimming at V came to 0 bases and at J to 5 bases, leaving 7 bases not matched to a gene. The germline gives CDR1 SGHRS, CDR2 YFSETQ. The CDR3 sequence: CASSLAAGGQTEAFF. Here the CDR3 DNA reads TGCGCCAGCAGCTTGGCCGCAGGGGGACAAACTGAAGCTTTCTTT.

This clonotype has more than one count but fewer than ten. The chain uses TRBV24-1 and TRBJ2-1; no firm D call. The CDR3 length is 14 residues. V dropped 9 bases and J dropped 0 bases, with 11 bases sitting between them. Germline values: CDR1 KGHDR, CDR2 SFDVKD. The DNA of the CDR3 is TGTGCCACCGGTACAAGCAACTCCTACAATGAGCAGTTCTTC. It is translated as CATGTSNSYNEQFF.

There are a few counts of this clonotype. The J gene is TRBJ2-3, the V gene TRBV12-3 or TRBV12-4, with a possible D match to TRBD2 (6 bases). V gave up 10 bases and J gave up 3 bases, with 17 bases separating them. The CDR3 is 14 residues long. CDR3 nucleotide sequence: TGTGCCACGACCCGACTAGGTTTAACAGATACGCAGTATTTT. Protein product: CATTRLGLTDTQYF.

V and J are TRBV20-1 and TRBJ2-1; tentative D call: TRBD2 (5 bases). Germline CDR1 DFQATT, CDR2 SNEGSKA (reference sequence). The CDR3 totals 14 residues. The CDR3, as DNA: TGCACCCCCCGAGGGAGCCCGCCCTACAATGAGCAGTTCTTC. This translates into CTPRGSPPYNEQFF.

The gene calls are TRBV11-3 and TRBJ2-3; D unclear. The germline CDR1 and CDR2 sequences are SGHNT and YENEEA. V was shortened by 1 base and J by 0 bases, with 14 bases between the two germline ends. This CDR3 contains 17 residues. CDR3 DNA: TGTGCCAGCAGCTTAGGGAAGAGCACTGCTAGCACAGATACGCAGTATTTT. Protein: CASSLGKSTASTDTQYF.

This clonotype was seen more than once but under ten times. The rearrangement links TRBV7-2 to TRBJ2-3; 13 bases are shared with TRBD2. The CDR3 extends over 17 amino acids. J gave up 5 bases and V 5 bases, and 10 bases lay outside the gene matches. CDR1 and CDR2 from the germline V gene are SGHTA and FQGNSA. The CDR3 spells CASSDKWTSGRKDTQYF. The DNA for the CDR3 is TGTGCCAGCAGCGACAAGTGGACTAGCGGGAGAAAAGATACGCAGTATTTT.

At least ten counts were recorded for this clonotype. This sequence joins TRBV5-1 and TRBJ1-3; 8 bases align to TRBD1. From germline, CDR1 is SGHRS and CDR2 YFSETQ. V lost 6 bases to trimming and J lost 0 bases; unmatched junction nucleotides: 8. This CDR3 comprises 16 residues. CDR3 DNA sequence: TGCGCCAGCACTCCATCGACAGGGGCCTCTGGAAACACCATATATTTT. This encodes CASTPSTGASGNTIYF.

This chain uses TRBV27 with TRBJ2-2, with D perhaps given as TRBD1 or TRBD2 (5 bases each). Germline V gives CDR1 MNHEY, CDR2 SMNVEV (reference sequence). The germline V and J ends were trimmed by 4 bases and 6 bases, with 18 bases remaining between them. CDR3 length equals 16 residues. The chain's CDR3 is CASSSLARGVAGELFF. The CDR3 DNA is TGTGCCAGCAGTTCCTTAGCGAGAGGGGTGGCCGGGGAGCTGTTTTTT.

Points on this clonotype: One end of the junction fails to match germline, which may point to a read error. The chain joins TRBV3-1 to TRBJ2-1; 9 bases are shared with TRBD2. CDR3 length: 16 residues. The germline V gene encodes CDR1 LGHDT and CDR2 YNNKEL (reference sequence). Here the CDR3 reads CASSSHLAGSSNEQFF. The CDR3 coding sequence is TGTGCCAGCAGCTCACACCTAGCGGGGTCCTCCAATGAGCAGTTCTTC.

The chain recombines TRBV2 with TRBJ1-3; D gene uncertain. Between the trimmed V and J ends, which lost 5 bases and 0 bases, there was a span of 11 bases. CDR3 length: 15 amino acids. Per the germline V gene, CDR1 is SNHLY and CDR2 is FYNNEI. The CDR3 sequence: CASSPLVLSGNTIYF. CDR3 nucleotide sequence: TGTGCCAGCAGTCCCTTGGTGCTCTCTGGAAACACCATATATTTT.

This clonotype was observed a handful of times. The gene calls are TRBV12-3 or TRBV12-4 and TRBJ1-2, with a tentative D call TRBD1 (5 bases). This CDR3 is 14 amino acids long. The V gene lost 4 bases and the J gene lost 0 bases, with 9 bases spanning the gap. The CDR3 DNA reads TGTGCCAGCAGTTGGGACGGTTCTAACTATGGCTACACCTTC. It codes for CASSWDGSNYGYTF.

The rearrangement joins TRBV20-1 to TRBJ2-5, with a tentative D call TRBD1 (6 bases). V lost 0 bases and J 5 bases, leaving 16 bases between the germline ends. CDR1 is DFQATT and CDR2 is SNEGSKA in the germline V gene (reference sequence). CDR3 length: 15 amino acids. The CDR3 bases are TGCAGTGCTAGAGATCCGGGCAGGGGCTCGGAGACCCAGTACTTC. Protein sequence: CSARDPGRGSETQYF.

The chain uses TRBV5-1 and TRBJ2-1, with 9 bases lining up with TRBD1. Unmatched junction bases numbered 5, after V lost 5 bases and J lost 5 bases. The CDR3 runs to 14 residues. Germline V gives CDR1 SGHRS, CDR2 YFSETQ. CDR3 sequence (DNA): TGCGCCAGCAGACCCGGGACAGGGAACAATGAGCAGTTCTTC. Translated: CASRPGTGNNEQFF.

This clonotype showed up just a few times. The chain is built from TRBV5-5 and TRBJ2-7; TRBD2 matches at 8 bases. The CDR3 extends over 15 amino acids. Germline CDR1 is SGHKS and CDR2 is YYEKEE (reference sequence). With V trimmed by 0 bases and J by 3 bases, 5 bases remained unmatched. CDR3 DNA: TGTGCCAGCAGCTTGGGGCGGGGGGCCTACTACGAGCAGTACTTC. Translated: CASSLGRGAYYEQYF.

This clonotype was seen only a few times. The chain joins TRBV5-1 to TRBJ2-2; TRBD2 matches 8 bases. The CDR3 extends over 15 amino acids. The germline CDR1 and CDR2 sequences are SGHRS and YFSETQ. Losses at the gene ends were 1 base for V and 6 bases for J; bases not matched to a gene: 5. The CDR3 bases are TGCGCCAGCAGCTTGAATAGCGGGATATCCGGGGAGCTGTTTTTT. It is translated as CASSLNSGISGELFF.

In its sample, this clonotype was seen a few times. V and J are TRBV7-2 and TRBJ1-1; the D gene is possibly TRBD1 (6 bases). V lost 5 bases, J lost 5 bases, and 18 bases lay in between. This CDR3 region has 15 residues. CDR1 is SGHTA and CDR2 is FQGNSA in the germline V gene. The CDR3 DNA is TGTGCCAGCAGCCCACAGAGCAGGGGAAGGACTGAAGCTTTCTTT. Amino acids: CASSPQSRGRTEAFF.

This clonotype was seen only a few times. This chain connects TRBV6-1 to TRBJ1-2; no clear D gene. Looked up from germline, CDR1 is MNHNS and CDR2 is SASEGT. This CDR3 is built from 14 residues. The V end was cut by 6 bases, the J end by 4 bases, with 15 bases between. The CDR3 here is CASSKTPTGYGYTF. DNA for the CDR3: TGTGCCAGCAGCAAGACACCAACCGGCTATGGCTACACCTTC.

V usage is TRBV5-1 and J usage is TRBJ1-2, with 10 nucleotides matching TRBD1. Germline lookup yields CDR1 SGHRS and CDR2 YFSETQ. J lost 3 bases, V lost 4 bases, and 12 bases had no gene match. This CDR3 spans 17 amino acids. The chain's CDR3 is CASSPTPGTGDYYGYTF. In nucleotides, the CDR3 is TGCGCCAGCAGCCCAACTCCCGGGACAGGGGACTACTATGGCTACACCTTC.